The 3 T cell receptor beta chains listed next were all sequenced from one sample in a study of cytomegalovirus exposure and HLA in healthy donors. The PCR used 60 Vbeta and 13 Jbeta primers. Generated by immunoSEQ multiplex PCR, the TCRdb table keeps only in-frame clones and is missing some. The sample yields 150,000 to 200,000 clones, 60% to 80% seen once. The specimen was PBMCs. All receptors come from a woman aged 40-49 years in good health and CMV-seropositive.

The genes are TRBV19 and TRBJ1-1; D is ambiguous. This CDR3 has 15 amino acids. The V gene's germline CDR1 is LNHDA and CDR2 SQIVND (reference sequence). With 7 bases removed from V and 0 bases from J, the gap between germline ends came to 15 bases. The CDR3 sequence is CASTTTGSMNTEAFF. The CDR3, as DNA: TGTGCCAGTACCACAACGGGGTCAATGAACACTGAAGCTTTCTTT.

This chain links TRBV30 with TRBJ1-4, with a possible D match to TRBD1 (6 bases). The CDR3 contains 12 residues. Germline V gene data show CDR1 as GTSNPN and CDR2 as SVGIG (reference sequence). Deletions cut 4 bases from V and 10 bases from J, with 13 bases between. CDR3 loop: CAWTAGGRKLFF. CDR3 nucleotide sequence: TGTGCCTGGACCGCGGGGGGGCGAAAACTGTTTTTT.

Here the CDR3 reads CASSPPGRGYGQFF. The CDR3 region has the DNA TGTGCCAGCAGCCCACCCGGGAGAGGTTACGGGCAGTTCTTC. The chain links TRBV7-2 to TRBJ2-1, with D maybe TRBD2 (6 bases). CDR1 is SGHTA and CDR2 is FQGNSA in the germline V gene. Trimming pared 5 bases from V and 12 bases from J, leaving 20 bases between. The CDR3 has 14 amino acids.